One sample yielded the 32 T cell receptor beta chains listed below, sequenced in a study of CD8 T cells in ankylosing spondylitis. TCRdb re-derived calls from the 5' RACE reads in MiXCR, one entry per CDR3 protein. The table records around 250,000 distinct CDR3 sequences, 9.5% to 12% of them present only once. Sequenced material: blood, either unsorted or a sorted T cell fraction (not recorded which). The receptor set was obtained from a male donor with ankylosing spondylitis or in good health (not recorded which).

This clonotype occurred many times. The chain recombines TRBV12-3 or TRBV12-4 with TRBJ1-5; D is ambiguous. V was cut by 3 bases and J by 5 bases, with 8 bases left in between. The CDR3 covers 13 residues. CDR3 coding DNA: TGTGCCAGCAGTTTGGGTTCGGATCAGCCCCAGCATTTT. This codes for CASSLGSDQPQHF.

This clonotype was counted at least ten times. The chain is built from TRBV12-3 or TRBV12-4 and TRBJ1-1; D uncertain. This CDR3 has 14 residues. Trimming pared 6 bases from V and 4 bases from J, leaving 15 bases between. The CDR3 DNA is TGTGCCAGCAGCCTATTTATGGGGAGCACTGAAGCTTTCTTT. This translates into CASSLFMGSTEAFF.

CDR3 sequence reads: CASSLVVPYNEQFF. The CDR3 DNA sequence: TGTGCCAGCAGCTTAGTTGTTCCTTACAATGAGCAGTTCTTC. The chain recombines TRBV7-2 with TRBJ2-1; D is uncertain. The germline V gene encodes CDR1 SGHTA and CDR2 FQGNSA. The CDR3 has 14 amino acids. The V gene lost 1 base and the J gene lost 4 bases, with 8 bases spanning the gap.

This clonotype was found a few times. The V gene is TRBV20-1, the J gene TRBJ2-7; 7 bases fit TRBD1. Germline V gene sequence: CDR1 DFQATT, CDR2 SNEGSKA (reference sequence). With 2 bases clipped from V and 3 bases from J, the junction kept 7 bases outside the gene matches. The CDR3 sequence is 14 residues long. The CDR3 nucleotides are TGCAGTGCTAGACCCGACAGGGATGTCTACGAGCAGTACTTC. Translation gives CSARPDRDVYEQYF.

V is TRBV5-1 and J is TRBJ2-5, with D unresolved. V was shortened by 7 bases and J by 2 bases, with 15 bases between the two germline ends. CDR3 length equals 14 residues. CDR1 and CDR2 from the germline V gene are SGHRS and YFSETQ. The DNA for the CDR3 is TGCGCCAGCGCGAGCGTGATCCTACAAGAGACCCAGTACTTC. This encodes CASASVILQETQYF.

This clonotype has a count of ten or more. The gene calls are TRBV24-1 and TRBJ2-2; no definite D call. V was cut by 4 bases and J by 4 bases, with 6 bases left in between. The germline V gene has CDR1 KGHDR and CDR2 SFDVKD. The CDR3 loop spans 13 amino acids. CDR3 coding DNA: TGTGCCACCAGTGACAGGCCCACCGGGGAGCTGTTTTTT. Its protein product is CATSDRPTGELFF.

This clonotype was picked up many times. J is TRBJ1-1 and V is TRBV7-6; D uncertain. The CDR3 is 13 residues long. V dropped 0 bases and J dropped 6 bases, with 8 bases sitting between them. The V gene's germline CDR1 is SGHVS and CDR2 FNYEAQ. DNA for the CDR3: TGTGCCAGCAGCTTAGCGTGGAGATCTGAAGCTTTCTTT. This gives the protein CASSLAWRSEAFF.

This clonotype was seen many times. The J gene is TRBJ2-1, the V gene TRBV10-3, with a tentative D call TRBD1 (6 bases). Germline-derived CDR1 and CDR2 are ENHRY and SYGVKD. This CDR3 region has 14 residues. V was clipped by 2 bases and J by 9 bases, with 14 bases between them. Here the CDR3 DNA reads TGTGCCATCAGTGAGGGGACAATGAGGGGTGAGCAGTTCTTC. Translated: CAISEGTMRGEQFF.

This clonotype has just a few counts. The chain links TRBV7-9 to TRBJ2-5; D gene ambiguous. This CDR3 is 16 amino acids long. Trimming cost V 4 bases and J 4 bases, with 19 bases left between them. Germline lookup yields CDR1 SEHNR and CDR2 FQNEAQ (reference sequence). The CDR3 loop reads CASSSLGWQAVETQYF. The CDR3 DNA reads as TGTGCCAGCAGCTCCCTTGGATGGCAGGCGGTAGAGACCCAGTACTTC.

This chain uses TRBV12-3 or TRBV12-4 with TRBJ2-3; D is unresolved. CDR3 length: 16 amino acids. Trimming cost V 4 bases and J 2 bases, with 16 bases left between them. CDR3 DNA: TGTGCCAGCAGTTCCCTCGTGTGGGGAATCACAGATACGCAGTATTTT. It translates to CASSSLVWGITDTQYF.

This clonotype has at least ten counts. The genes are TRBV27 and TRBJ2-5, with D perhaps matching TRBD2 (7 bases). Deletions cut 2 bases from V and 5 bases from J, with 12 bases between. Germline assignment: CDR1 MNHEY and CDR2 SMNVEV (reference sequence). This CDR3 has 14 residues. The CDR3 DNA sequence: TGTGCCAGCAGTTTAGCCGGGGGGCCTGAGACCCAGTACTTC. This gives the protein CASSLAGGPETQYF.

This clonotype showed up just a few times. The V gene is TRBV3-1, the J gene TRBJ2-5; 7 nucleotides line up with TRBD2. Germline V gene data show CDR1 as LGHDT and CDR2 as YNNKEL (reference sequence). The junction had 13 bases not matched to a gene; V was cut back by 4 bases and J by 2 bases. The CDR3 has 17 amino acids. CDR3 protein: CASSLHRQRGIQETQYF. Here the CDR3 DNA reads TGTGCCAGCAGCCTTCATCGCCAGCGGGGAATTCAAGAGACCCAGTACTTC.

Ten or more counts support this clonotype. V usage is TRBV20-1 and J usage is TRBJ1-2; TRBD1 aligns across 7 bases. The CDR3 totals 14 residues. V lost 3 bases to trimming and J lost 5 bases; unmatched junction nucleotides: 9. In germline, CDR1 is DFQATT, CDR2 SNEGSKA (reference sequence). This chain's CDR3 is CSASRPGQIYGYTF. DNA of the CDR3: TGCAGTGCTAGTCGTCCGGGACAGATATATGGCTACACCTTC.

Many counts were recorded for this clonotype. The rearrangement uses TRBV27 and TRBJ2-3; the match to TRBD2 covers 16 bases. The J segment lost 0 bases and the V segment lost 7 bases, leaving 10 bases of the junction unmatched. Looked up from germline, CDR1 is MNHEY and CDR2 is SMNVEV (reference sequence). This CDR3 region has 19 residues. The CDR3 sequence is CASTGLTGLAGGSTDTQYF. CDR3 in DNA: TGTGCCAGCACCGGCCTAACGGGACTAGCGGGAGGGAGCACAGATACGCAGTATTTT.

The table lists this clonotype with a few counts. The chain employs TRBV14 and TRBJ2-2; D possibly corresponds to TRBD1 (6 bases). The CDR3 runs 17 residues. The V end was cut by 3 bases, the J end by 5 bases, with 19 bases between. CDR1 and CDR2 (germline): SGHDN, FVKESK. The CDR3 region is CASSHNKGGFGTGELFF. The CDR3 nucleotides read TGTGCCAGCAGCCACAATAAAGGGGGTTTCGGGACCGGGGAGCTGTTTTTT.

The CDR3 spells CASSQELTSGHNEQFF. Here the CDR3 DNA reads TGCGCCAGCAGCCAAGAACTCACTAGCGGACACAATGAGCAGTTCTTC. This sequence joins TRBV4-1 and TRBJ2-1; 8 bases align to TRBD2. CDR1 and CDR2 (germline): MGHRA, YSYEKL. The CDR3 is 16 residues long. The V segment lost 0 bases and the J segment 5 bases; nucleotides outside the gene matches: 6.

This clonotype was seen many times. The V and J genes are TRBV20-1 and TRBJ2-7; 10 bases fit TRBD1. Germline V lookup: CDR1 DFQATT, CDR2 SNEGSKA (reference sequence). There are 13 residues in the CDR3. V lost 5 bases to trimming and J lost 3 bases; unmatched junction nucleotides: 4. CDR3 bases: TGCAGTGCTGATGACAGGGGGCACTACGAGCAGTACTTC. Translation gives CSADDRGHYEQYF.

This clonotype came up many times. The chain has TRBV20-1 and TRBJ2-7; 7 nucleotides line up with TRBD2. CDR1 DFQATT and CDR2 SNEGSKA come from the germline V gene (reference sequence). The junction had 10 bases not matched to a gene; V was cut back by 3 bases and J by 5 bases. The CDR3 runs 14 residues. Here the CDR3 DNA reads TGCAGTGCTAGGGGGACTAAGAATACGGACGAGCAGTACTTC. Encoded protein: CSARGTKNTDEQYF.

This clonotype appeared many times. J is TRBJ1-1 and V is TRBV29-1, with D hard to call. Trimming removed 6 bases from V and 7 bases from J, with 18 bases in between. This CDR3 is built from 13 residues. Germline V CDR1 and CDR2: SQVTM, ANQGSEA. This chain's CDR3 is CSVSPAGINEAFF. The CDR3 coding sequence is TGCAGCGTGTCACCTGCGGGGATCAATGAAGCTTTCTTT.

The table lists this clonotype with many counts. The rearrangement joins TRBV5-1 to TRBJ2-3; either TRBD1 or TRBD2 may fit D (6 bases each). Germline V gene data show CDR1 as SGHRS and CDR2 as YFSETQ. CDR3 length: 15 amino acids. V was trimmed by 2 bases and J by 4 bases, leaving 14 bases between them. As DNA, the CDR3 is TGCGCCAGCAGCTTCGGAGGGAAGGGGGCAGATACGCAGTATTTT. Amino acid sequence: CASSFGGKGADTQYF.

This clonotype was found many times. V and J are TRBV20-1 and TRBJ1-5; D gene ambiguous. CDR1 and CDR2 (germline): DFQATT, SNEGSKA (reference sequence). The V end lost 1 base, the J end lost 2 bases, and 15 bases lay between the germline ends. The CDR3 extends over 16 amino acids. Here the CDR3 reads CSARVRGSEGNQPQHF. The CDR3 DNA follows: TGCAGTGCTAGAGTTCGGGGATCGGAAGGCAATCAGCCCCAGCATTTT.

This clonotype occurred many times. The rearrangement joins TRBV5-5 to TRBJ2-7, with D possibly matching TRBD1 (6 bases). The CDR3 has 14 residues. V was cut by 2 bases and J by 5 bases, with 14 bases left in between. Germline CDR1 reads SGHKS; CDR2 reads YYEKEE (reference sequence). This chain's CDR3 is CASSFSSQGNEQYF. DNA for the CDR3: TGTGCCAGCAGCTTTTCCTCACAGGGAAACGAGCAGTACTTC.

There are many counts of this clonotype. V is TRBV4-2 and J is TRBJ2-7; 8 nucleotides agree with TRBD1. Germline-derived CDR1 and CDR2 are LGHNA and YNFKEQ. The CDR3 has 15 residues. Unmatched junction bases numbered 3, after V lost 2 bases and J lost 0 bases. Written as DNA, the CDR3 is TGTGCCAGCAGCCAAACCGACAGGGGCTCCTACGAGCAGTACTTC. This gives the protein CASSQTDRGSYEQYF.

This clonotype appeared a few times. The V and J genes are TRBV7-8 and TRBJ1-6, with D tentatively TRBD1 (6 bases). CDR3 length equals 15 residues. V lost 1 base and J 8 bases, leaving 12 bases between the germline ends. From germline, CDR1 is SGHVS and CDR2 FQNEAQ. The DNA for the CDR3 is TGTGCCAGCAGCTTAGGCCAGGGGATTTATTCACCCCTCCACTTT. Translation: CASSLGQGIYSPLHF.

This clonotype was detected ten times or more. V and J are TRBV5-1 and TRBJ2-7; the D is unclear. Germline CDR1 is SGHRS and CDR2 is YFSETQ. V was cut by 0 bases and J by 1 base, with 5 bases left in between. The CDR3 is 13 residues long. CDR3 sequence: CASSLDVSYEQYF. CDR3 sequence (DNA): TGCGCCAGCAGCTTGGACGTTTCCTACGAGCAGTACTTC.

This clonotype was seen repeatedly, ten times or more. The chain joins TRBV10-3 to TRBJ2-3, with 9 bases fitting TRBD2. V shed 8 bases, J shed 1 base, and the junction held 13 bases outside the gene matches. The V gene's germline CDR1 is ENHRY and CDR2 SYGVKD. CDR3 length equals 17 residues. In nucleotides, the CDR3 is TGTGCCATCTCCACGGGGATAGCGGGGGTGGGCACAGATACGCAGTATTTT. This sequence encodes CAISTGIAGVGTDTQYF.

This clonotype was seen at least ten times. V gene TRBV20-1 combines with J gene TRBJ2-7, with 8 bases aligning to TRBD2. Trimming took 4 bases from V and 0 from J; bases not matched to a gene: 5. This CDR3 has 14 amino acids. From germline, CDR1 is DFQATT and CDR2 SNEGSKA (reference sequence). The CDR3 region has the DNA TGCAGTGCTACCCGGGGGGGTGACTCCTACGAGCAGTACTTC. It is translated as CSATRGGDSYEQYF.

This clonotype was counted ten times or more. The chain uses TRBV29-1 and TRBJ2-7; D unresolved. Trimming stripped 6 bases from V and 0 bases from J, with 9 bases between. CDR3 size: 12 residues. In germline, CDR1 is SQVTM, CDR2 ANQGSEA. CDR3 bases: TGCAGCGTCGAGGACCGCTCCTACGAGCAGTACTTC. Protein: CSVEDRSYEQYF.

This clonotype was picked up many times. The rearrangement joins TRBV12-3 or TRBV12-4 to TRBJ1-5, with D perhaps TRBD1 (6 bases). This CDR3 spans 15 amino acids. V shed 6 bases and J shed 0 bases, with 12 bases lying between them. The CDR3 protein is CASSTWTDSNQPQHF. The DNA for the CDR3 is TGTGCCAGCAGCACGTGGACAGATAGCAATCAGCCCCAGCATTTT.

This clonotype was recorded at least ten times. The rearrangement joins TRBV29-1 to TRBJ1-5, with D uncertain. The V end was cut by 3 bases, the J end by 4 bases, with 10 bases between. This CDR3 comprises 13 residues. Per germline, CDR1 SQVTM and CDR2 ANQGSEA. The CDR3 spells CSVEVSPNQPQHF. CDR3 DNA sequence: TGCAGCGTTGAGGTGAGCCCTAATCAGCCCCAGCATTTT.

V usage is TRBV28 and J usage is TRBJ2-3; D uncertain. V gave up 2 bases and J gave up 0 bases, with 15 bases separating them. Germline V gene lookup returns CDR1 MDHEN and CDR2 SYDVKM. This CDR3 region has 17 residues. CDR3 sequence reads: CASSLRTWYASTDTQYF. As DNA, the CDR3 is TGTGCCAGCAGTTTACGGACCTGGTACGCTAGCACAGATACGCAGTATTTT. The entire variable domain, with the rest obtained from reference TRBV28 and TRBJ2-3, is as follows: DVKVTQSSRYLVKRTGEKVFLECVQDMDHENMFWYRQDPGLGLRLIYFSYDVKMKEKGDIPEGYSVSREKKERFSLILESASTNQTSMYLCASSLRTWYASTDTQYFGPGTRLTVL.

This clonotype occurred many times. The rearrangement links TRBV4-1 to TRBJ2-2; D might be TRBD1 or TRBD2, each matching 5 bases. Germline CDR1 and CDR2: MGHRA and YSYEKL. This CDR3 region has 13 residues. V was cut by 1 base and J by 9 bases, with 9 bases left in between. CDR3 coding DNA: TGCGCCAGCAGCCAAGGACGGGGCCGGGAGCTGTTTTTT. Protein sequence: CASSQGRGRELFF.